This TCR beta chain was profiled in a study of regulatory T cells in long-lasting Graves disease. Deletions cut 10 bases from V and 0 bases from J, with 19 bases between. Germline values: CDR1 MNHEY, CDR2 SMNVEV (reference sequence). The CDR3 totals 15 residues. With iRepertoire HTBI primers and Arm-PCR of CDR3 regions, TCR beta libraries were built. TCRdb ran MiXCR on the multiplex PCR reads and lists one entry per CDR3 protein. The sample lists around 460,000 distinct CDR3 sequences; approximately 14% were seen once. This clonotype came up a few times. Time point reported: newly diagnosed GD, antithyroid drugs for less than 3 months. The TCR library used RNA extracted from PBMCs. These same data were also listed under a study on T cells in Graves' hyperthyroidism and ophthalmopathy.

This chain links TRBV27 with TRBJ2-7; unclear D gene. Sequenced here: peripheral blood mononuclear cells (PBMCs), sampled at new diagnosis, from a patient treated with antithyroid drugs. The receptor was isolated from a woman aged 50 to 60 with Graves disease. CDR3 in DNA: TGTGCCACCCAATTCTCCCTCGGCACCTCCTACGAGCAGTACTTC. Translating gives CATQFSLGTSYEQYF.